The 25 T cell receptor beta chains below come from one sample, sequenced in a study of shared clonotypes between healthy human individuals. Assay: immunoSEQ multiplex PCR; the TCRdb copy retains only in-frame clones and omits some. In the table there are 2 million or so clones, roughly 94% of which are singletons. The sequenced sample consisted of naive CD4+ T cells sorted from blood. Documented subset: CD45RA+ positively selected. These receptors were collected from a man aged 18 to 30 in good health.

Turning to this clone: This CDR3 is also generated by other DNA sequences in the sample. The CDR3 is CASSSGSYYGYTF. In nucleotides, the CDR3 is TGTGCCAGCAGTTCCGGGAGCTACTATGGCTACACCTTC. The chain joins TRBV28 to TRBJ1-2; the D is unclear. Germline assignment: CDR1 MDHEN and CDR2 SYDVKM. The CDR3 consists of 13 residues. The V end was cut by 4 bases, the J end by 3 bases, with 9 bases between.

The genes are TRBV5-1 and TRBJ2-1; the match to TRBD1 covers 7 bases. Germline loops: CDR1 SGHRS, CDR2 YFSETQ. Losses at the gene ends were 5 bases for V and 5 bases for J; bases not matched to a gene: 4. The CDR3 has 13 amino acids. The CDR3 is CASRSGTDNEQFF. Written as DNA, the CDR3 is TGCGCCAGCAGGTCCGGGACAGACAATGAGCAGTTCTTC.

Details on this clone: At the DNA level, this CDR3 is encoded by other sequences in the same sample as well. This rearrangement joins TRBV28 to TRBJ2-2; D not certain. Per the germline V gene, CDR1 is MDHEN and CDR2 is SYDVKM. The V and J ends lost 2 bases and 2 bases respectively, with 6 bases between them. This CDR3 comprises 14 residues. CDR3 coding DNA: TGTGCCAGCAGTTTAAGGGCCAACACCGGGGAGCTGTTTTTT. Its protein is CASSLRANTGELFF.

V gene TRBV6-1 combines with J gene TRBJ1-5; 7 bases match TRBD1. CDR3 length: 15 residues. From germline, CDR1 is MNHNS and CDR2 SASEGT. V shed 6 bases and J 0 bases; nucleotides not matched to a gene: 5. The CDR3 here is CASRVQGYSNQPQHF. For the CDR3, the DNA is TGTGCCAGCAGAGTACAGGGGTATAGCAATCAGCCCCAGCATTTT.

For the CDR3, the DNA is TGTGCCAGCAGCTTGGTAGGGACTCTCTCGGCGACCCAGTACTTC. The encoded protein is CASSLVGTLSATQYF. The chain is built from TRBV5-6 and TRBJ2-5, with D maybe TRBD2 (6 bases). This CDR3 contains 15 residues. V was clipped by 0 bases and J by 7 bases, with 16 bases between them. CDR1 is SGHDT, CDR2 YYEEEE, per germline.

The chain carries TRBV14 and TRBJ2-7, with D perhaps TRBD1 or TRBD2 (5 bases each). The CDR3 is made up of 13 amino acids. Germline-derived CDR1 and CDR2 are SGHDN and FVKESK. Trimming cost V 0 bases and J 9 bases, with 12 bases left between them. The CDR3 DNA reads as TGTGCCAGCAGCCAAGATAGGGGAGTCCTGCAGTACTTC. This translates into CASSQDRGVLQYF.

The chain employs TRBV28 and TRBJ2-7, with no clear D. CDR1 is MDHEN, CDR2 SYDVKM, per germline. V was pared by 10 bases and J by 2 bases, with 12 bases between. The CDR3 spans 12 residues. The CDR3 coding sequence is TGTGCCATCTCAGACACTACCTACGAGCAGTACTTC. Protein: CAISDTTYEQYF.

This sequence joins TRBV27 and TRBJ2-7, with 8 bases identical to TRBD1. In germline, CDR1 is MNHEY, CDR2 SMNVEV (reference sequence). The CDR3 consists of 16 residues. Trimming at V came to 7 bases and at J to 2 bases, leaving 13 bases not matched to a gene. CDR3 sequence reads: CASTSLGQGPTYEQYF. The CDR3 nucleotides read TGTGCCAGCACCTCACTCGGACAGGGCCCCACCTACGAGCAGTACTTC.

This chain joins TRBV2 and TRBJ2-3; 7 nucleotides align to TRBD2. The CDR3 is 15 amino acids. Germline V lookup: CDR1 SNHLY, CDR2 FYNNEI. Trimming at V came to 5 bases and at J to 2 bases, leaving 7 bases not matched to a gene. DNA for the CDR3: TGTGCCAGCAGTTCGGAGACTAGCATCACAGATACGCAGTATTTT. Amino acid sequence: CASSSETSITDTQYF.

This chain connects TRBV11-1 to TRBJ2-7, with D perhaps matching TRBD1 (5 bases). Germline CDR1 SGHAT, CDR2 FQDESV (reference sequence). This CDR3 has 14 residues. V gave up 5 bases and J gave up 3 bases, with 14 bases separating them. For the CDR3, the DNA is TGTGCCAGCAGCAGGGGTGGTCGGAGCTACGAGCAGTACTTC. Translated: CASSRGGRSYEQYF.

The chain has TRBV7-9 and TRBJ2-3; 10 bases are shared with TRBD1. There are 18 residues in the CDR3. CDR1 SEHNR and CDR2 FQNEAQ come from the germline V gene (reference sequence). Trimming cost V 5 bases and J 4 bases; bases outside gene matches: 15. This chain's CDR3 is CASSPRLRQGAEADTQYF. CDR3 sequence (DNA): TGTGCCAGCAGCCCCCGTCTTAGACAGGGGGCTGAGGCAGATACGCAGTATTTT.

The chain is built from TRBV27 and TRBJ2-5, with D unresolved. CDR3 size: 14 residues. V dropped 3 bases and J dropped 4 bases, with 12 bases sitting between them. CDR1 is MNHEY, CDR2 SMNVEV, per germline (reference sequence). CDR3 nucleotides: TGTGCCAGCAGTTTCAGACCCACGGGAGAGACCCAGTACTTC. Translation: CASSFRPTGETQYF.

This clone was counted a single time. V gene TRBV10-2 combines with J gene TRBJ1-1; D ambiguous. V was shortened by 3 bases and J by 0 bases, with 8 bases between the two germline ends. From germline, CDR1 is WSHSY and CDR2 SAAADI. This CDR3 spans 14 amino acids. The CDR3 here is CASSDRGLNTEAFF. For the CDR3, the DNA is TGCGCCAGCAGTGACCGAGGATTGAACACTGAAGCTTTCTTT.

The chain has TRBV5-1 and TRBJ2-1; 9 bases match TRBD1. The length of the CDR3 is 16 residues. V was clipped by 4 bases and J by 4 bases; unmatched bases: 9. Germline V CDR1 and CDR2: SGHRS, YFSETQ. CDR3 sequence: CASSPVGTGTYNEQFF. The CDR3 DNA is TGCGCCAGCAGCCCCGTGGGGACAGGGACTTACAATGAGCAGTTCTTC.

CDR3: CASSYPAGGYEQYF. In nucleotides, the CDR3 is TGTGCCAGCAGTTACCCGGCTGGGGGGTACGAGCAGTACTTC. The chain combines TRBV6-6 with TRBJ2-7; a weak D match, TRBD2 (6 bases). Trimming removed 2 bases at V and 4 bases at J, with 12 bases between. The germline CDR1 and CDR2 sequences are MNHNY and SVGAGI (reference sequence). This CDR3 contains 14 residues.

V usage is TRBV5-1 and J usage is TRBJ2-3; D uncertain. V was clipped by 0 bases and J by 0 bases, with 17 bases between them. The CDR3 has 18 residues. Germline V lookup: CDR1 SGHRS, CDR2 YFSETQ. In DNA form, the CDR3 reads TGCGCCAGCAGCTTGGAAGGTTCCAGGACGACTAGCACAGATACGCAGTATTTT. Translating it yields CASSLEGSRTTSTDTQYF.

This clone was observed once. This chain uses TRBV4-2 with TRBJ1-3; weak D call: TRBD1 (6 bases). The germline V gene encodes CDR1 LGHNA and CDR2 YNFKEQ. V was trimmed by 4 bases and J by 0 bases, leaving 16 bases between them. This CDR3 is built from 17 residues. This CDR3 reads CASSPKEGVNSGNTIYF. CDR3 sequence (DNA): TGTGCCAGCAGCCCCAAGGAGGGGGTTAACTCTGGAAACACCATATATTTT.

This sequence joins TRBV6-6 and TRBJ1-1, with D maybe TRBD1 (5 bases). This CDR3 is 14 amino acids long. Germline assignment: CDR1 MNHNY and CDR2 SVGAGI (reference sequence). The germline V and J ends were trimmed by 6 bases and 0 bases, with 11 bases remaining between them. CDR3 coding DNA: TGTGCCAGCAGAGACTTCAGGGTGAACACTGAAGCTTTCTTT. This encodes CASRDFRVNTEAFF.

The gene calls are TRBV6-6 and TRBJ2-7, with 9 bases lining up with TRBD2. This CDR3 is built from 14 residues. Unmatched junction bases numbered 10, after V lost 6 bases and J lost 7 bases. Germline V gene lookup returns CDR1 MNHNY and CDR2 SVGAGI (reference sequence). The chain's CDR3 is CASRNSGRGDEQYF. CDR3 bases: TGTGCCAGCAGGAATAGCGGGAGAGGAGATGAGCAGTACTTC.

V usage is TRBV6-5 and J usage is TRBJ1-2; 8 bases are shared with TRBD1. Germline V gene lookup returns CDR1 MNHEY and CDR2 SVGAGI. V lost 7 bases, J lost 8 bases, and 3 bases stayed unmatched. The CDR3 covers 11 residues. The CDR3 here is CASTRGHGYTF. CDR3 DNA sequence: TGTGCCAGCACCAGGGGGCACGGCTACACCTTC.

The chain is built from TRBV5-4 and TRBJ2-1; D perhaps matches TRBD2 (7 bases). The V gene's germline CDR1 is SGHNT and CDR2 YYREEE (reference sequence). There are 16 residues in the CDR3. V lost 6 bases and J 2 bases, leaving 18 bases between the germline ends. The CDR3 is CASTSRGGLTYNEQFF. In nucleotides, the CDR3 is TGTGCCAGCACCTCAAGGGGGGGGCTGACCTACAATGAGCAGTTCTTC.

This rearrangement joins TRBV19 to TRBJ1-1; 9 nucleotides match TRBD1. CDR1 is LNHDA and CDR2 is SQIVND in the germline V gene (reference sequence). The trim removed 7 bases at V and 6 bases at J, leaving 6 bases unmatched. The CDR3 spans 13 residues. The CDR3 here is CASKTGGLSEAFF. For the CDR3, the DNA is TGTGCCAGTAAGACAGGGGGGCTTTCTGAAGCTTTCTTT. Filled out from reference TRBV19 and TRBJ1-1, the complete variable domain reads DGGITQSPKYLFRKEGQNVTLSCEQNLNHDAMYWYRQDPGQGLRLIYYSQIVNDFQKGDIAEGYSVSREKKESFPLTVTSAQKNPTAFYLCASKTGGLSEAFFGQGTRLTVV.

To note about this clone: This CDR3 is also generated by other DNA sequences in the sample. CDR3 protein: CASSVGDSLNTEAFF. CDR3 DNA: TGTGCCAGCAGCGTAGGTGACTCCTTGAACACTGAAGCTTTCTTT. The rearrangement uses TRBV9 and TRBJ1-1, with D hard to call. The CDR3 runs 15 residues. Deletions cut 0 bases from V and 0 bases from J, with 9 bases between. Germline loops: CDR1 SGDLS, CDR2 YYNGEE.

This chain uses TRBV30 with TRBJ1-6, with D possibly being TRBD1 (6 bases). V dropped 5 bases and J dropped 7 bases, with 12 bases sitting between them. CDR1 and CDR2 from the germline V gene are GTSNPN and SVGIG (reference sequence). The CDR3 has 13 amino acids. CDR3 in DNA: TGTGCCTGGGGCGGACAGCAGAATTCACCCCTCCACTTT. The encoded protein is CAWGGQQNSPLHF.

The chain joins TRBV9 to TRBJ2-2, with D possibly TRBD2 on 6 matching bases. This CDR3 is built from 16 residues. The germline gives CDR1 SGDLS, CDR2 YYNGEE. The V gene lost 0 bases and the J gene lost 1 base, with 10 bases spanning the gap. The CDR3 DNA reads TGTGCCAGCAGCGTAGCTCTCGGGGGGAACACCGGGGAGCTGTTTTTT. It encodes CASSVALGGNTGELFF.